This entry lists 32 T cell receptor beta chains sequenced from one sample in a study of identical twins. TCRdb reprocessed the 5' RACE reads via MiXCR and lists one record per CDR3 protein. The data show about 810,000 distinct CDR3 sequences, approximately 13% seen once. Separately, the same data were catalogued under a study of yellow fever vaccine responses in identical twins.

The sequenced material came from PBMCs. The receptors here all came from a woman under 30 in good health.

This clonotype was counted ten times or more. This chain uses TRBV20-1 with TRBJ1-5; 8 nucleotides align to TRBD1. The CDR3 contains 14 residues. Per germline, CDR1 DFQATT and CDR2 SNEGSKA (reference sequence). The junction had 11 bases not matched to a gene; V was cut back by 6 bases and J by 7 bases. The CDR3 sequence: CSADGQGGVQPQHF. The CDR3 DNA reads as TGCAGTGCCGACGGACAGGGAGGGGTGCAGCCCCAGCATTTT.

This clonotype was detected a few times. This sequence joins TRBV15 and TRBJ2-1, with 10 bases that match TRBD2. This CDR3 contains 15 residues. CDR1 and CDR2 (germline): LNHNV, YYDKDF (reference sequence). V dropped 2 bases and J dropped 5; count of bases not matched to a gene: 3. The CDR3 spells CATSRRSGRNNEQFF. The DNA for the CDR3 is TGTGCCACCAGCAGACGTAGCGGGAGGAACAATGAGCAGTTCTTC.

There are a few counts of this clonotype. This chain joins TRBV5-1 and TRBJ2-4, with unresolved D. CDR1 is SGHRS, CDR2 YFSETQ, per germline. V was trimmed by 2 bases and J by 9 bases, leaving 15 bases between them. The CDR3 sequence is 14 residues long. The CDR3 coding sequence is TGCGCCAGCAGCTTAGGGCTAGTGCCAGGCATTCAGTACTTC. It translates to CASSLGLVPGIQYF.

V gene TRBV5-5 combines with J gene TRBJ2-4; 7 bases agree with TRBD2. V lost 0 bases and J lost 5; bases outside the gene matches: 8. The CDR3 runs to 16 residues. Germline values: CDR1 SGHKS, CDR2 YYEKEE (reference sequence). This chain's CDR3 is CASSLVAGVIENIQYF. The CDR3 DNA reads as TGTGCCAGCAGCTTGGTCGCGGGAGTGATTGAAAACATTCAGTACTTC. Variable domain in full (rest from reference TRBV5-5 and TRBJ2-4): DAGVTQSPTHLIKTRGQQVTLRCSPISGHKSVSWYQQVLGQGPQFIFQYYEKEERGRGNFPDRFSARQFPNYSSELNVNALLLGDSALYLCASSLVAGVIENIQYFGAGTRLSVL.

In its sample, this clonotype was seen many times. CDR3 in amino acids: CASSDSGEDTQYF. The CDR3 DNA is TGTGCCAGCAGTGACTCCGGTGAAGATACGCAGTATTTT. The chain couples TRBV6-4 to TRBJ2-3; D is unclear. The CDR3 is 13 residues long. V was shortened by 0 bases and J by 5 bases, with 6 bases between the two germline ends. Looked up from germline, CDR1 is MRHNA and CDR2 is SNTAGT.

This clonotype was counted many times. This sequence joins TRBV5-1 and TRBJ2-3; 7 bases match TRBD1. Germline trimming cut 4 bases from V and 2 bases from J; bases unmatched to any gene: 7. The V gene's germline CDR1 is SGHRS and CDR2 YFSETQ. There are 15 residues in the CDR3. The CDR3 DNA reads TGCGCCAGCAGCAGCCGACAGGGCTTCACAGATACGCAGTATTTT. Translated, it gives CASSSRQGFTDTQYF.

The rearrangement joins TRBV12-3 or TRBV12-4 to TRBJ2-5, with 7 nucleotides matching TRBD2. Trimming took 3 bases from V and 2 from J; bases not matched to a gene: 6. The CDR3 is made up of 15 amino acids. The CDR3 spells CASSFLSSGQETQYF. CDR3 sequence (DNA): TGTGCCAGCAGTTTTTTGTCTAGCGGACAAGAGACCCAGTACTTC.

The J gene is TRBJ2-1, the V gene TRBV25-1; D is unresolved. Germline assignment: CDR1 MGHDK and CDR2 SYGVNS. The CDR3 runs 15 residues. V lost 6 bases and J lost 0, with 12 bases in between. CDR3 nucleotide sequence: TGTGCCAGCAGAACCCCGGGCCTCTCCTACAATGAGCAGTTCTTC. This translates into CASRTPGLSYNEQFF.

This chain links TRBV6-6 with TRBJ1-2, with D possibly matching TRBD1 (6 bases). CDR1 and CDR2 (germline): MNHNY, SVGAGI (reference sequence). CDR3 length equals 11 residues. The V end lost 11 bases, the J end lost 13 bases, and 20 bases lay between the germline ends. The DNA for the CDR3 is TGTGCCGGAGGGGCAGGGGCCGAGTTCACCTTC. Encoded protein: CAGGAGAEFTF.

This clonotype was detected ten times or more. The chain has TRBV3-1 and TRBJ2-2; no reliable D call. CDR1 LGHDT and CDR2 YNNKEL come from the germline V gene (reference sequence). V was trimmed by 0 bases and J by 5 bases, leaving 4 bases between them. The CDR3 covers 13 residues. The CDR3 reads CASSQEGTGELFF. CDR3 coding DNA: TGTGCCAGCAGCCAAGAGGGAACCGGGGAGCTGTTTTTT.

This clonotype appeared many times. The V call is TRBV3-1, the J call TRBJ2-7, with 7 bases lining up with TRBD2. CDR1 and CDR2 from the germline V gene are LGHDT and YNNKEL (reference sequence). The CDR3 length is 18 residues. V lost 0 bases to trimming and J lost 4 bases; unmatched junction nucleotides: 15. The CDR3 loop is CASSQEDLPSGIGYEQYF. The CDR3, as DNA: TGTGCCAGCAGCCAAGAAGACTTGCCCAGCGGGATCGGGTACGAGCAGTACTTC.

The V call is TRBV7-8, the J call TRBJ2-3, with TRBD2 matching over 7 bases. The J segment lost 4 bases and the V segment lost 0 bases, leaving 10 bases of the junction unmatched. From germline, CDR1 is SGHVS and CDR2 FQNEAQ. The CDR3 has 17 residues. Written as DNA, the CDR3 is TGTGCCAGCAGCTTAGCTTTGTCGTGGGAGGGCCCAGATACGCAGTATTTT. Translating it yields CASSLALSWEGPDTQYF. Combining the CDR3 with reference TRBV7-8 and TRBJ2-3 gives the whole variable domain GAGVSQSPRYKVAKRGQDVALRCDPISGHVSLFWYQQALGQGPEFLTYFQNEAQLDKSGLPSDRFFAERPEGSVSTLKIQRTQQEDSAVYLCASSLALSWEGPDTQYFGPGTRLTVL.

The chain links TRBV7-8 to TRBJ2-3; D not resolved. V shed 1 base and J shed 1 base, with 18 bases lying between them. The CDR3 contains 18 residues. Germline assignment: CDR1 SGHVS and CDR2 FQNEAQ. The CDR3 is CASSLDTPGSTRTDTQYF. CDR3 in DNA: TGTGCCAGCAGCTTAGACACCCCAGGCAGCACACGCACAGATACGCAGTATTTT.

The V gene is TRBV20-1, the J gene TRBJ2-7, with D possibly called TRBD1 or TRBD2 (5 bases each). V was cut by 3 bases and J by 5 bases, with 11 bases left in between. CDR3 length: 12 residues. CDR1 and CDR2 from the germline V gene are DFQATT and SNEGSKA (reference sequence). The CDR3 nucleotides are TGCAGTGCTAGGGGACGGGCAGACGAGCAGTACTTC. Translated, it gives CSARGRADEQYF.

This chain links TRBV15 with TRBJ2-3, with D unresolved. This CDR3 comprises 13 residues. V gave up 0 bases and J gave up 6 bases, with 7 bases separating them. Germline V CDR1 and CDR2: LNHNV, YYDKDF (reference sequence). The DNA of the CDR3 is TGTGCCACCAGCAGAGATTATTCTGATACGCAGTATTTT. It encodes CATSRDYSDTQYF.

This sequence joins TRBV10-2 and TRBJ1-6, with 7 positions matching TRBD1. From germline, CDR1 is WSHSY and CDR2 SAAADI. The CDR3 spans 13 residues. Trimming cost V 2 bases and J 8 bases; bases outside gene matches: 0. The CDR3 is CASSEDRDSPLHF. In DNA form, the CDR3 reads TGCGCCAGCAGTGAGGACAGGGATTCACCCCTCCACTTT.

The rearrangement uses TRBV25-1 and TRBJ2-5, with D perhaps TRBD1 (5 bases). This CDR3 comprises 15 residues. V dropped 3 bases and J dropped 1 base, with 12 bases sitting between them. Germline CDR1 reads MGHDK; CDR2 reads SYGVNS. The CDR3 loop reads CASSERQPFQETQYF. The CDR3 DNA sequence: TGTGCCAGCAGTGAGCGACAGCCCTTCCAAGAGACCCAGTACTTC.

This clonotype was observed many times. The chain employs TRBV7-7 and TRBJ2-1, with 14 nucleotides matching TRBD2. Germline CDR1 is SSHAT and CDR2 is FNYEAQ (reference sequence). The CDR3 length is 16 residues. V shed 0 bases and J 7 bases; nucleotides not matched to a gene: 2. CDR3 region: CASSLAGTSGRNEQFF. CDR3 nucleotide sequence: TGTGCCAGCAGCTTAGCCGGGACTAGCGGGAGAAATGAGCAGTTCTTC.

This chain connects TRBV20-1 to TRBJ2-3, with D unresolved. CDR3 length equals 12 residues. Germline CDR1 DFQATT, CDR2 SNEGSKA (reference sequence). V was cut by 5 bases and J by 1 base, with 7 bases left in between. The CDR3 reads CSAGPGTDTQYF. As DNA, the CDR3 is TGCAGTGCTGGGCCGGGCACAGATACGCAGTATTTT.

This clonotype was recorded many times. The rearrangement uses TRBV10-3 and TRBJ2-1; TRBD2 agrees at 12 bases. The CDR3 is 14 residues long. J gave up 8 bases and V 8 bases, and 7 bases lay outside the gene matches. Germline assignment: CDR1 ENHRY and CDR2 SYGVKD. In DNA, the CDR3 is TGTGCCATCTCCCTGACTAGCGGGAGTGATGAGCAGTTCTTC. It specifies CAISLTSGSDEQFF.

This clonotype was seen a few times. This chain joins TRBV5-1 and TRBJ1-1, with D maybe TRBD1 (6 bases). The CDR3 extends over 16 amino acids. Germline assignment: CDR1 SGHRS and CDR2 YFSETQ. V gave up 3 bases and J gave up 1 base, with 16 bases separating them. CDR3 coding DNA: TGCGCCAGCAGCTCAATTCCGGGACAAAAGAACACTGAAGCTTTCTTT. It encodes CASSSIPGQKNTEAFF.

The chain has TRBV5-1 and TRBJ2-7; D is unclear. The V gene's germline CDR1 is SGHRS and CDR2 YFSETQ. CDR3 length: 17 amino acids. V was pared by 1 base and J by 3 bases, with 20 bases between. CDR3: CASSLRFIGSTNYEQYF. CDR3 sequence (DNA): TGCGCCAGCAGCTTGCGTTTTATTGGTTCCACGAACTACGAGCAGTACTTC.

V gene TRBV20-1 combines with J gene TRBJ2-7; tentative D call: TRBD1 (6 bases). Trimming pared 6 bases from V and 7 bases from J, leaving 22 bases between. CDR3 length equals 14 residues. Germline V gives CDR1 DFQATT, CDR2 SNEGSKA (reference sequence). The DNA of the CDR3 is TGCAGTGCCGATGGACAGAACGCACCGGGGGAGCAGTACGTC. Protein sequence: CSADGQNAPGEQYV.

This clonotype was counted many times. The chain has TRBV12-3 or TRBV12-4 and TRBJ2-1; D is perhaps TRBD1 or TRBD2 (6 bases each). V was shortened by 7 bases and J by 2 bases, with 12 bases between the two germline ends. There are 14 residues in the CDR3. This CDR3 is CASTRGRAYNEQFF. The CDR3 DNA reads as TGTGCCAGCACCCGGGGGCGGGCCTACAATGAGCAGTTCTTC.

The genes are TRBV20-1 and TRBJ2-1; 11 positions agree with TRBD2. CDR1 and CDR2 (germline): DFQATT, SNEGSKA (reference sequence). This CDR3 region has 14 residues. The V gene end was trimmed by 3 bases and the J gene end by 9 bases; junction bases not matched to a gene: 7. The CDR3 spells CSARTSGKGSEQFF. The CDR3 DNA reads as TGCAGTGCTAGGACTAGCGGGAAGGGGAGTGAGCAGTTCTTC.

This clonotype was detected a few times. CDR3 protein: CASSLRAIGTGSEAFF. The CDR3, as DNA: TGTGCCAGCTCTTTAAGGGCAATCGGGACAGGGTCTGAAGCTTTCTTT. The chain links TRBV12-3 or TRBV12-4 to TRBJ1-1, with 9 bases that match TRBD1. V dropped 8 bases and J dropped 6; count of bases not matched to a gene: 16. The CDR3 totals 16 residues.

V is TRBV15 and J is TRBJ2-7, with D possibly matching TRBD2 (5 bases). The CDR3 sequence is 14 residues long. V lost 5 bases to trimming and J lost 2 bases, with 13 bases between them. The V gene's germline CDR1 is LNHNV and CDR2 YYDKDF (reference sequence). The CDR3 spells CATSGDREPYEQYF. CDR3 nucleotide sequence: TGTGCCACCAGCGGGGATAGGGAGCCCTACGAGCAGTACTTC.

Turning to this clonotype: Relative to the germline gene, one junction end is altered; a read error may explain this. The rearrangement joins TRBV15 to TRBJ2-2, with a possible D match to TRBD2 (5 bases). CDR3 length: 14 residues. The germline V gene encodes CDR1 LNHNV and CDR2 YYDKDF (reference sequence). The CDR3 here is CATSRVLDTGELFF. The CDR3 DNA sequence: TGTGCCACCAGCAGAGTACTTGACACCGGGGAGCTGTTCTTT. Supplemented by reference TRBV15 and TRBJ2-2, the full variable domain reads DAMVIQNPRYQVTQFGKPVTLSCSQTLNHNVMYWYQQKSSQAPKLLFHYYDKDFNNEADTPDNFQSRRPNTSFCFLDIRSPGLGDTAMYLCATSRVLDTGELFFGEGSRLTVL.

This clonotype was detected a few times. The V call is TRBV20-1, the J call TRBJ2-5; D may match TRBD1 or TRBD2 (7 bases each). This CDR3 has 13 residues. Germline loops: CDR1 DFQATT, CDR2 SNEGSKA (reference sequence). Trimming pared 6 bases from V and 5 bases from J, leaving 16 bases between. The chain's CDR3 is CSANREGQETQYF. CDR3 nucleotides: TGCAGTGCCAACAGGGAGGGACAGGAGACCCAGTACTTC.

Ten or more counts support this clonotype. V usage is TRBV10-3 and J usage is TRBJ2-1; TRBD2 matches at 7 bases. The CDR3 consists of 15 residues. Per germline, CDR1 ENHRY and CDR2 SYGVKD. The junction had 8 bases not matched to a gene; V was cut back by 7 bases and J by 2 bases. The CDR3 sequence is CAITPSGEAYNEQFF. For the CDR3, the DNA is TGTGCCATCACTCCTAGCGGAGAAGCCTACAATGAGCAGTTCTTC.

This clonotype has at least ten counts. The V gene is TRBV7-8, the J gene TRBJ2-1, with no clear D. The germline V and J ends were trimmed by 1 base and 6 bases, with 10 bases remaining between them. The CDR3 consists of 14 residues. Germline V gene lookup returns CDR1 SGHVS and CDR2 FQNEAQ. CDR3 sequence (DNA): TGTGCCAGCAGCTTAGGGGGTAGGTTCAATGAGCAGTTCTTC. This encodes CASSLGGRFNEQFF.

V gene TRBV29-1 combines with J gene TRBJ2-1; D possibly corresponds to TRBD2 (6 bases). With 6 bases removed from V and 9 bases from J, the gap between germline ends came to 18 bases. The CDR3 extends over 13 amino acids. CDR1 is SQVTM, CDR2 ANQGSEA, per germline. The CDR3 nucleotides read TGCAGCGTGGAATGGGGGACTCTGACTGAGCAGTTCTTC. Its protein is CSVEWGTLTEQFF.